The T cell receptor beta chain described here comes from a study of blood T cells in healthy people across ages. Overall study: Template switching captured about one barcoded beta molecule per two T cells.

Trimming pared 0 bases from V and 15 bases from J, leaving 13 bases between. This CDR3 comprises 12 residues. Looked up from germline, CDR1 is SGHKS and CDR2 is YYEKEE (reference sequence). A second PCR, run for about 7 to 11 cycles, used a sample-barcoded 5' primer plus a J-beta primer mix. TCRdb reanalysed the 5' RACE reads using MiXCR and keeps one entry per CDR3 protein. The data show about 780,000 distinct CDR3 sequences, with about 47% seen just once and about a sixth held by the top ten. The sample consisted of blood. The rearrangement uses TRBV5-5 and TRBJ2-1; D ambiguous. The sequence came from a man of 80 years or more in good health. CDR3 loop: CASSLDQPVPFF. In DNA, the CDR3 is TGTGCCAGCAGCTTGGACCAGCCCGTCCCGTTCTTC. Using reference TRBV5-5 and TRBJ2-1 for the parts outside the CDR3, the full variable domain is DAGVTQSPTHLIKTRGQQVTLRCSPISGHKSVSWYQQVLGQGPQFIFQYYEKEERGRGNFPDRFSARQFPNYSSELNVNALLLGDSALYLCASSLDQPVPFFGPGTRLTVL.